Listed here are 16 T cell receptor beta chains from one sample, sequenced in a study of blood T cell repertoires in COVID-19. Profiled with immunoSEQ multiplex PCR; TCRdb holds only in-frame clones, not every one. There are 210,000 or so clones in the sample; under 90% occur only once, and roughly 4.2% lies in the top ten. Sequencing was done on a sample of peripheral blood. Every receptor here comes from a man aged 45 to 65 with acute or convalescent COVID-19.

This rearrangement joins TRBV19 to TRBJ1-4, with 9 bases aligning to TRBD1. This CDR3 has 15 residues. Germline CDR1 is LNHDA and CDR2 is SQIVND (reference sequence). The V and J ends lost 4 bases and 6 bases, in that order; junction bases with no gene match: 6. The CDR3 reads CASSRGQGGHEKLFF. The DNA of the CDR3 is TGTGCCAGTAGTAGGGGACAGGGAGGGCATGAAAAACTGTTTTTT.

CDR3 protein: CATLRTGESDTQYF. Written as DNA, the CDR3 is TGTGCCACCCTCCGGACAGGGGAATCAGATACGCAGTATTTT. V usage is TRBV2 and J usage is TRBJ2-3; 9 nucleotides align to TRBD1. V gave up 10 bases and J gave up 4 bases; unmatched junction bases: 9. Germline loops: CDR1 SNHLY, CDR2 FYNNEI. This CDR3 comprises 14 residues.

The CDR3 region is CASSVNRGTEAFF. DNA for the CDR3: TGTGCCAGCAGCGTTAACAGGGGGACTGAAGCTTTCTTT. The chain has TRBV11-2 and TRBJ1-1; 8 bases fit TRBD1. Germline trimming cut 5 bases from V and 5 bases from J; bases unmatched to any gene: 4. Germline V gives CDR1 SGHAT, CDR2 FQNNGV. The CDR3 is made up of 13 amino acids.

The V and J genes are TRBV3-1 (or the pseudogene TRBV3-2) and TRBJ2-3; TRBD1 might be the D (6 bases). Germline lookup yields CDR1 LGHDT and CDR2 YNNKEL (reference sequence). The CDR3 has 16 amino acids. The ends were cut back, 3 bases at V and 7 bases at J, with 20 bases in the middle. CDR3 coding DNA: TGTGCCAGCAGCCACGCGACAGGCCCTCCTTGGAATACGCAGTATTTT. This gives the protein CASSHATGPPWNTQYF.

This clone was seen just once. The CDR3 nucleotides read TGCGCCAGCAGCCAAGAGTTACGGGGACAGGGCGTAAAGTCGGGCTACACCTTC. This encodes CASSQELRGQGVKSGYTF. The chain has TRBV4-1 and TRBJ1-2; 9 bases agree with TRBD1. Germline CDR1 reads MGHRA; CDR2 reads YSYEKL. The length of the CDR3 is 18 residues. Trimming at V came to 0 bases and at J to 8 bases, leaving 16 bases not matched to a gene.

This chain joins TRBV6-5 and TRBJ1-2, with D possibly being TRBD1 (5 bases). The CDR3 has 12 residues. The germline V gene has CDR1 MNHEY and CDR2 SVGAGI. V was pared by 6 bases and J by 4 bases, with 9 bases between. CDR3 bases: TGTGCCAGCAGATCTGACAGCTATGGCTACACCTTC. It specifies CASRSDSYGYTF.

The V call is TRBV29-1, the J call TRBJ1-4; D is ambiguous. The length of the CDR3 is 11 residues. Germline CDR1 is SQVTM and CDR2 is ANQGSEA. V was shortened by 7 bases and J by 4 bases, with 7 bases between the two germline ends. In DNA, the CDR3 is TGCAGCGGGAGGTATAATGAAAAACTGTTTTTT. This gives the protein CSGRYNEKLFF.

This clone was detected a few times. The CDR3 sequence is CASSLAQVRGYTF. CDR3 DNA sequence: TGTGCCAGCAGTTTGGCGCAGGTGAGAGGCTACACCTTC. V is TRBV12-3 or TRBV12-4 and J is TRBJ1-2, with D unresolved. The CDR3 length is 13 residues. Trimming removed 3 bases from V and 8 bases from J, with 13 bases in between.

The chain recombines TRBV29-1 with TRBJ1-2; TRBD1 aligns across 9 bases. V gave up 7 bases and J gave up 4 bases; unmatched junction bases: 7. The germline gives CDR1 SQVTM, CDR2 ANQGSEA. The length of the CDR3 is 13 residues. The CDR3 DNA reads TGCAGCGCCGGGACAGGGCTCACCTATGGCTACACCTTC. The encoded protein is CSAGTGLTYGYTF. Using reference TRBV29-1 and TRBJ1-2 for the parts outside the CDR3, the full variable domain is SAVISQKPSRDICQRGTSLTIQCQVDSQVTMMFWYRQQPGQSLTLIATANQGSEATYESGFVIDKFPISRPNLTFSTLTVSNMSPEDSSIYLCSAGTGLTYGYTFGSGTRLTVV.

The CDR3 protein is CASSLGAGTHLGTSVQETQYF. The CDR3 DNA reads TGCGCCAGCAGCTTGGGGGCAGGGACACACCTCGGGACTAGCGTACAAGAGACCCAGTACTTC. The chain has TRBV5-1 and TRBJ2-5; 10 nucleotides align to TRBD2. The CDR3 runs 21 residues. From germline, CDR1 is SGHRS and CDR2 YFSETQ. The ends lost 0 bases at V and 2 bases at J; junction bases unmatched: 19.

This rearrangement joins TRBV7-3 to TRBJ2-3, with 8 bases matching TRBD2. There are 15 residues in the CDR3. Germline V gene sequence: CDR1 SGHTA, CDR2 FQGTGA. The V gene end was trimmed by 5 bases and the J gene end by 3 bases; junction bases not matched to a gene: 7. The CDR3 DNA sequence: TGTGCCAGCAGCATTAGCGGGGTGGGGACAGATACGCAGTATTTT. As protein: CASSISGVGTDTQYF.

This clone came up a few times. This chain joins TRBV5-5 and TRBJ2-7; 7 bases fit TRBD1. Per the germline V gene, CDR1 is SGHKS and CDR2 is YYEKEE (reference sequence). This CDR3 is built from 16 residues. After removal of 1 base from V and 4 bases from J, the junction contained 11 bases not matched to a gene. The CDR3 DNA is TGTGCCAGCAGCTTGCAATATCCGGGACAGATTTACGAGCAGTACTTC. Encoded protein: CASSLQYPGQIYEQYF. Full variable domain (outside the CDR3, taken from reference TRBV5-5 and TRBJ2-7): DAGVTQSPTHLIKTRGQQVTLRCSPISGHKSVSWYQQVLGQGPQFIFQYYEKEERGRGNFPDRFSARQFPNYSSELNVNALLLGDSALYLCASSLQYPGQIYEQYFGPGTRLTVT.

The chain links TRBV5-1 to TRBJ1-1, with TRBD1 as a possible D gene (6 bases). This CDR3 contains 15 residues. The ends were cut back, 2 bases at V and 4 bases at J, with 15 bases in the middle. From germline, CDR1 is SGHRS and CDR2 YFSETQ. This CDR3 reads CASSFWAGAGTEAFF. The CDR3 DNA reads TGCGCCAGCAGCTTCTGGGCAGGGGCTGGCACTGAAGCTTTCTTT.

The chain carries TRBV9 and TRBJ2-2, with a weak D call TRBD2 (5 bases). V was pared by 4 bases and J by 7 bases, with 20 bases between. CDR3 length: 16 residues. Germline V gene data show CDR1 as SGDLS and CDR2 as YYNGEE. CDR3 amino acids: CASSPKSTSLIGELFF. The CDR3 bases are TGTGCCAGCAGCCCAAAAAGCACTAGTCTTATCGGGGAGCTGTTTTTT.

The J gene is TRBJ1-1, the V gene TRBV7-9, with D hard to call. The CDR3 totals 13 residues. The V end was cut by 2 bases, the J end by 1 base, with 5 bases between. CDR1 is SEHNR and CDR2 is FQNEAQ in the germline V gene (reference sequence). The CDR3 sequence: CASSLTRNTEAFF. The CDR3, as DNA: TGTGCCAGCAGCTTAACTCGGAACACTGAAGCTTTCTTT.

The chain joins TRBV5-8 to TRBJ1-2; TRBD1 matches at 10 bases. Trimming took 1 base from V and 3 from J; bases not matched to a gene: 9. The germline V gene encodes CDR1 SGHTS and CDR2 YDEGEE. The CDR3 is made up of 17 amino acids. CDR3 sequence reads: CASSLLSTGGDYYGYTF. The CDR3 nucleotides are TGTGCCAGCAGCTTGTTATCGACAGGGGGCGATTACTATGGCTACACCTTC.